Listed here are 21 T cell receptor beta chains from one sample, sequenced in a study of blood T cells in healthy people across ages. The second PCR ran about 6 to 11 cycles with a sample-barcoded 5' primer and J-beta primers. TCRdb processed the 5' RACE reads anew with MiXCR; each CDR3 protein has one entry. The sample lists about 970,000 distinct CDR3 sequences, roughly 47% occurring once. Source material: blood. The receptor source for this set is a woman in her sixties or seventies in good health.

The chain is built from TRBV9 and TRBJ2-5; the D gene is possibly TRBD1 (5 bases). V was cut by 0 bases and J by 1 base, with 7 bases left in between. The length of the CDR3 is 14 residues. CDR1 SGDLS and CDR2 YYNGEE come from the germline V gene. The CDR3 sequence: CASSVGQLQETQYF. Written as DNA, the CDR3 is TGTGCCAGCAGCGTAGGACAGCTCCAAGAGACCCAGTACTTC.

The CDR3 spells CASSSGASGRLSSDTQYF. The CDR3 DNA follows: TGTGCCAGCAGCTCCGGGGCTAGCGGGAGGCTGAGCTCAGATACGCAGTATTTT. The chain uses TRBV7-6 and TRBJ2-3, with 11 bases matching TRBD2. The germline gives CDR1 SGHVS, CDR2 FNYEAQ. The CDR3 totals 18 residues. V was pared by 4 bases and J by 4 bases, with 13 bases of the junction left unmatched.

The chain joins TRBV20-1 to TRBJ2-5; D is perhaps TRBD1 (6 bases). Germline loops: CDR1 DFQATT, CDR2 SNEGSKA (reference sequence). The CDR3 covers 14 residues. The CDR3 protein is CSIKRTASLKTQYF. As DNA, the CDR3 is TGCAGCATTAAGAGGACAGCCTCTTTAAAGACCCAGTACTTC.

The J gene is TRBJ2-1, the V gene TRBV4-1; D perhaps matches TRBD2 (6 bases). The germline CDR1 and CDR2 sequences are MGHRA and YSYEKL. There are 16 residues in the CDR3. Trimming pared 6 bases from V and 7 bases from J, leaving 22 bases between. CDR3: CASRERNGRTGNEQFF. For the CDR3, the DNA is TGCGCCAGCAGGGAAAGGAACGGGAGAACGGGAAATGAGCAGTTCTTC.

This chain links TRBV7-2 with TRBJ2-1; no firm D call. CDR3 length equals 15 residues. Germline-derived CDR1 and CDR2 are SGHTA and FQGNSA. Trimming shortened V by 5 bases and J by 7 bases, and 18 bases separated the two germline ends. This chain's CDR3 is CASSQRTRLGNEQFF. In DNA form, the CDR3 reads TGTGCCAGCAGCCAACGAACCCGACTCGGAAATGAGCAGTTCTTC.

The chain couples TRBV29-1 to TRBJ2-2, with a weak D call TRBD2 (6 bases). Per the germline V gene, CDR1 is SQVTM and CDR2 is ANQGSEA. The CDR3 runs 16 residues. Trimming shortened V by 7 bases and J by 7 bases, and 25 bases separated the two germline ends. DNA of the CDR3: TGCAGCGCCAGAACGGTGGACGGGGGAACGATCGGGGAGCTGTTTTTT. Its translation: CSARTVDGGTIGELFF.

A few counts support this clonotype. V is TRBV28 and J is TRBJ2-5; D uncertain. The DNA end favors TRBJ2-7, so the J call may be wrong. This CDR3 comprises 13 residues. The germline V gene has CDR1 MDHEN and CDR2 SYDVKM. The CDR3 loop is CASSNSFSYEQYF. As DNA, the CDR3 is TGTGCCAGCAGTAATTCCTTCTCCTACGAGCAGTACTTC.

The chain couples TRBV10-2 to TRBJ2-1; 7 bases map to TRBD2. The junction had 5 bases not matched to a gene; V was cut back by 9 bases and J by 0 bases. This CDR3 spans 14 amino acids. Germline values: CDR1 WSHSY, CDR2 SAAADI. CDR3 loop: CASIGGSSYNEQFF. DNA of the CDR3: TGCGCCAGTATTGGCGGGAGCTCCTACAATGAGCAGTTCTTC.

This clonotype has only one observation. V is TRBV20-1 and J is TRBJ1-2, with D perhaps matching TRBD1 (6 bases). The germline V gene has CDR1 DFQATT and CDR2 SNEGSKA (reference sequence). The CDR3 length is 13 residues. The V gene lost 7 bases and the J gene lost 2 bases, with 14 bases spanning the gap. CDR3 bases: TGCAGTGTAACGGGACACTCGAACTATGGCTACACCTTC. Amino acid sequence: CSVTGHSNYGYTF.

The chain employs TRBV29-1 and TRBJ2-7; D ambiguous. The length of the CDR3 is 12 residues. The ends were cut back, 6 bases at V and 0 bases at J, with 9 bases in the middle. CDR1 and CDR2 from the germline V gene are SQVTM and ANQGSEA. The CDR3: CSVVRASYEQYF. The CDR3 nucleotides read TGCAGCGTCGTAAGGGCCTCCTACGAGCAGTACTTC.

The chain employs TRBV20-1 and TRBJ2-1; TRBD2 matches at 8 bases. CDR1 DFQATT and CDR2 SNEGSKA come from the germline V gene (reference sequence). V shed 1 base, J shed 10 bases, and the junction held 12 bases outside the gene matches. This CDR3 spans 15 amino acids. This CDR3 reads CSARVGTSGGHEQFF. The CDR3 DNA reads TGCAGTGCTAGAGTCGGAACTAGCGGCGGCCACGAGCAGTTCTTC.

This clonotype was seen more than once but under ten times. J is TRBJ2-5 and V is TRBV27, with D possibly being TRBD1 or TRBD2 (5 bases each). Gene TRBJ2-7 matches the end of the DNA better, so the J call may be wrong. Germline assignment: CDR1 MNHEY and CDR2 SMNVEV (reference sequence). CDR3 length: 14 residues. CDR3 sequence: CASSWTPDTYEQYF. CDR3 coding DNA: TGTGCCAGCAGTTGGACTCCGGACACCTACGAGCAGTACTTC.

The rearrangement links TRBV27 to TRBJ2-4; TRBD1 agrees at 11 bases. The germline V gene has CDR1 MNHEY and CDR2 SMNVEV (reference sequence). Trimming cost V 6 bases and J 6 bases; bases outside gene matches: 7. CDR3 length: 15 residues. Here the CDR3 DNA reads TGTGCCAGCAGAAAGGCCGGGACAGGGGGAAACATTCAGTACTTC. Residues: CASRKAGTGGNIQYF.

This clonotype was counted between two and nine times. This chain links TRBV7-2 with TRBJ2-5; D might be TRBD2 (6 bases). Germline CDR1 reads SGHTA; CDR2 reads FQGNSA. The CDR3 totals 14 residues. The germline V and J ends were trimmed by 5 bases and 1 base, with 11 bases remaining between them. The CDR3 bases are TGTGCCAGCAGCCAGCGGGCCGTCCAAGAGACCCAGTACTTC. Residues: CASSQRAVQETQYF.

In nucleotides, the CDR3 is TGTGCCAGCAGCTCTGGACAGATTGGTACGGGTACGCAGTATTTT. Encoded protein: CASSSGQIGTGTQYF. V gene TRBV7-2 combines with J gene TRBJ2-3, with D perhaps matching TRBD1 (6 bases). The germline V gene encodes CDR1 SGHTA and CDR2 FQGNSA. This CDR3 is built from 15 residues. V lost 4 bases to trimming and J lost 8 bases, with 19 bases between them.

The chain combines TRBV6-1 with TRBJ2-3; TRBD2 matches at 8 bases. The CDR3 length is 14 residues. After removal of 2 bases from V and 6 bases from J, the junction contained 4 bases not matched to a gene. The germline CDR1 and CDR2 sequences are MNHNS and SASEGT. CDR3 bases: TGTGCCAGCAGTGAAATAGCGGGATGGGATACGCAGTATTTT. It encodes CASSEIAGWDTQYF.

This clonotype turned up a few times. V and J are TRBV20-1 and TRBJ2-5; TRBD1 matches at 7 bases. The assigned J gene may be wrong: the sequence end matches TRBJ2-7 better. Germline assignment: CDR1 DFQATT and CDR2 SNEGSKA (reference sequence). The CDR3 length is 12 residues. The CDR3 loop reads CSAIRDSHEQYF. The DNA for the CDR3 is TGCAGTGCTATCCGGGACAGCCACGAGCAGTACTTC.

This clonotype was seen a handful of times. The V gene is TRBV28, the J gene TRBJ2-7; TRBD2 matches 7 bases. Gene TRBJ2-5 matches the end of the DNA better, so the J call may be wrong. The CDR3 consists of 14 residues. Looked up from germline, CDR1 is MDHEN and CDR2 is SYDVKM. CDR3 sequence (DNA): TGTGCCAGCAGTTTGGGGGGAGGGCATAAGACCCAGTACTTC. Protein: CASSLGGGHKTQYF.

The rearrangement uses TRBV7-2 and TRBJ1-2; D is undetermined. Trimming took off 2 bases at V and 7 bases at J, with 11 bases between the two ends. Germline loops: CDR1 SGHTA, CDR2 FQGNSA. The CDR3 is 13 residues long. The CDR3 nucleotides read TGTGCCAGCAGCTTACCGGGAGGTCTTGGCTACACCTTC. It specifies CASSLPGGLGYTF.

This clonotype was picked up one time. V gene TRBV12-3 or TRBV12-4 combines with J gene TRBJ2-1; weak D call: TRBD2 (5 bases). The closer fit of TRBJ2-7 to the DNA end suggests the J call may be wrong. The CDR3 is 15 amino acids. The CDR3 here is CASSIVLATYNEQYF. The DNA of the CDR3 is TGTGCCAGCAGTATAGTGCTAGCCACCTACAATGAGCAGTACTTC.

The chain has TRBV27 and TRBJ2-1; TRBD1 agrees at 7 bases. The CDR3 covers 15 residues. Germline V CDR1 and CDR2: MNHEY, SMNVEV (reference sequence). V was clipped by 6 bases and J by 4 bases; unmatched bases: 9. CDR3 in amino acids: CASRRGTAVYNEQFF. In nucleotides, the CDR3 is TGTGCCAGCAGGAGGGGGACAGCAGTGTACAATGAGCAGTTCTTC.